The source of this TCR beta chain is a study of blood T cell repertoires in COVID-19. Overall study context: Sample material is recorded as cDNA or gDNA derived from T cells, B-cell-depleted T cells, or PBMCs.

Original processing notes: Cell counts per sample came from amplifying reference gene primers. Produced via immunoSEQ multiplex PCR; TCRdb's table is partial and in-frame only. The V and J calls and clone size come from that table; D and trimming were worked out from the DNA. The table records about 190,000 clones, 80% to 90% of them present only once. This CDR3 has 11 residues. The germline V and J ends were trimmed by 3 bases and 11 bases, with 8 bases remaining between them. Germline CDR1 and CDR2: LNHDA and SQIVND (reference sequence). The V gene is TRBV19, the J gene TRBJ1-5; D might be TRBD1 (5 bases). Material: peripheral blood. The sequence was collected from a man in his 70s with active or convalescent COVID-19. The CDR3 loop is CASSITGAQHF. For the CDR3, the DNA is TGTGCCAGTAGTATTACGGGGGCCCAGCATTTT. Using reference TRBV19 and TRBJ1-5 for the parts outside the CDR3, the full variable domain is DGGITQSPKYLFRKEGQNVTLSCEQNLNHDAMYWYRQDPGQGLRLIYYSQIVNDFQKGDIAEGYSVSREKKESFPLTVTSAQKNPTAFYLCASSITGAQHFGDGTRLSIL.